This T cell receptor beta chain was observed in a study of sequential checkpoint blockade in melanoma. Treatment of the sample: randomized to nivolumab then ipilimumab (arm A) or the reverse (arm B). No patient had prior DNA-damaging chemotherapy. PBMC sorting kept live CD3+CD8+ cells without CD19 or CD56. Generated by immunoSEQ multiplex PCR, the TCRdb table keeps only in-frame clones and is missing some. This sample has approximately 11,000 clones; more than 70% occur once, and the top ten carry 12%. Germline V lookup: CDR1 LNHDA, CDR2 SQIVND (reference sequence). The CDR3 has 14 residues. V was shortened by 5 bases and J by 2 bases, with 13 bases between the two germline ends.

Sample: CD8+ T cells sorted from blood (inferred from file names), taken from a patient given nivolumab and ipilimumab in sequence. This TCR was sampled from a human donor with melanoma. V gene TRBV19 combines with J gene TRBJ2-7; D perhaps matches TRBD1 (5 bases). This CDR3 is CASSHKLTAYEQYF. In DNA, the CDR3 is TGTGCCAGTAGTCATAAGTTGACAGCCTACGAGCAGTACTTC.